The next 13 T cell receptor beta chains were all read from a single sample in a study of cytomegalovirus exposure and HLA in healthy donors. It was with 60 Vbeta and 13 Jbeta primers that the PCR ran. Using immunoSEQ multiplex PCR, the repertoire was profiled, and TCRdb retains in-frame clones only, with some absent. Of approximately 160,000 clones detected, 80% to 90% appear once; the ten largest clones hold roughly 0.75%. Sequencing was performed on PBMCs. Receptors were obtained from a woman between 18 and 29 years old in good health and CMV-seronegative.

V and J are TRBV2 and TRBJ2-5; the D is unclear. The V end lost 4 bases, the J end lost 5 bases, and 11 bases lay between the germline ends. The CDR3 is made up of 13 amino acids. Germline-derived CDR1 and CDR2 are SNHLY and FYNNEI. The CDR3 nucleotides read TGTGCCAGCAGTGGTGATATCGGTGAGACCCAGTACTTC. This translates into CASSGDIGETQYF.

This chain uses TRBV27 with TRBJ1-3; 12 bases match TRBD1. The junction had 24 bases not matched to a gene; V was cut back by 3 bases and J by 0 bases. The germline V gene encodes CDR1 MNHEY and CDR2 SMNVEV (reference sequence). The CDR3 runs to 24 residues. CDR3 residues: CASSFNPERGTGGITKSSGNTIYF. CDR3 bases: TGTGCCAGCAGTTTTAATCCGGAAAGGGGGACAGGGGGCATTACCAAGAGCTCTGGAAACACCATATATTTT.

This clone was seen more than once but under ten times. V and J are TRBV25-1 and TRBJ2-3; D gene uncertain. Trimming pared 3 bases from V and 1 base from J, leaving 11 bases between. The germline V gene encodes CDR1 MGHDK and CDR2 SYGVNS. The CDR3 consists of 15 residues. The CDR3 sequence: CASSEFDTGTDTQYF. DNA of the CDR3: TGTGCCAGCAGTGAGTTCGACACCGGCACAGATACGCAGTATTTT.

CDR3 loop: CASSSGLAGGEVGEQYF. CDR3 nucleotide sequence: TGTGCCAGCAGCTCAGGACTAGCGGGAGGGGAGGTGGGCGAGCAGTACTTC. This chain connects TRBV4-2 to TRBJ2-7; 15 bases line up with TRBD2. Germline V gene sequence: CDR1 LGHNA, CDR2 YNFKEQ. The CDR3 totals 17 residues. V lost 5 bases to trimming and J lost 6 bases; unmatched junction nucleotides: 11.

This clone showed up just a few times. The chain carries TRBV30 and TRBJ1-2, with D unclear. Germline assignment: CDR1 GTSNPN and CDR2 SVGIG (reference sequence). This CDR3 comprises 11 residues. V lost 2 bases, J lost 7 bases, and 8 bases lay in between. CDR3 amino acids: CAWSPGGGYTF. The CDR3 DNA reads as TGTGCCTGGAGTCCTGGAGGTGGCTACACCTTC.

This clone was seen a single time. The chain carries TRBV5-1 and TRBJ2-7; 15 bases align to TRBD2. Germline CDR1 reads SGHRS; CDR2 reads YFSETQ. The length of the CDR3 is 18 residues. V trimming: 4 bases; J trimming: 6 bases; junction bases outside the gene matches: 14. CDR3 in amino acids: CASSAGLAGGTAGGEQYF. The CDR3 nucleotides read TGCGCCAGCAGCGCTGGACTAGCGGGAGGGACTGCGGGGGGCGAGCAGTACTTC.

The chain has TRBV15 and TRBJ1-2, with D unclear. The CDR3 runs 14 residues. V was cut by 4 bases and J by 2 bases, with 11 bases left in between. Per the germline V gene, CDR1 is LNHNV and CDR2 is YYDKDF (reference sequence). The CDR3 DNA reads TGTGCCACCAGCAACTTCTCCAGGAACTATGGCTACACCTTC. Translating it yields CATSNFSRNYGYTF.

CDR3: CASHFFNQPQHF. CDR3 nucleotides: TGTGCCAGCCACTTTTTTAATCAGCCCCAGCATTTT. This chain joins TRBV19 and TRBJ1-5; no firm D call. The CDR3 covers 12 residues. Germline CDR1 reads LNHDA; CDR2 reads SQIVND (reference sequence). Trimming took off 9 bases at V and 4 bases at J, with 10 bases between the two ends.

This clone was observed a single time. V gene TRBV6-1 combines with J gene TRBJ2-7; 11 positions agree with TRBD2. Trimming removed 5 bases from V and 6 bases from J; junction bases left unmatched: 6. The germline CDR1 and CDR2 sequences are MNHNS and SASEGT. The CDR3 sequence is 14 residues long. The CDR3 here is CASSKLAGAGEQYF. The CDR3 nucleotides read TGTGCCAGCAGTAAACTAGCGGGAGCGGGCGAGCAGTACTTC.

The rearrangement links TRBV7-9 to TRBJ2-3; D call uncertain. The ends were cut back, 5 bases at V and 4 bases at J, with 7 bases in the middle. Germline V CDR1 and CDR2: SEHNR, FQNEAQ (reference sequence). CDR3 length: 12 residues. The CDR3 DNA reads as TGTGCCAGCAGCAGAATAGCAGATACGCAGTATTTT. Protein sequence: CASSRIADTQYF.

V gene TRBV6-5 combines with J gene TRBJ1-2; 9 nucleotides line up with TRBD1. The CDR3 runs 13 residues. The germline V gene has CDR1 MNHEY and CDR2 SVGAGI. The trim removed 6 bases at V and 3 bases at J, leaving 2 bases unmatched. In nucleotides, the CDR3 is TGTGCCAGCAGGCGGGACAGGGACTATGGCTACACCTTC. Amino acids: CASRRDRDYGYTF.

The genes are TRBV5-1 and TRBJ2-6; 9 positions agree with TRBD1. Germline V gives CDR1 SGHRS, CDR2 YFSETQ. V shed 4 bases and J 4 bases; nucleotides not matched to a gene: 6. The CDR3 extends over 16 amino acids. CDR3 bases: TGCGCCAGCAGCGAACAGGGGGCGGGAGGGGCCAACGTCCTGACTTTC. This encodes CASSEQGAGGANVLTF.

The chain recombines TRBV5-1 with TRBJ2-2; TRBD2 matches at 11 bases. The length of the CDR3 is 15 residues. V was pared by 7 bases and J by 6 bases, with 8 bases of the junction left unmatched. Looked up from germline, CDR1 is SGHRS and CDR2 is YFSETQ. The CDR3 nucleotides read TGCGCCAGCGGATTAGCGGGAGGGCCCTCCGGGGAGCTGTTTTTT. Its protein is CASGLAGGPSGELFF.